What follows describes a single T cell receptor beta chain. As originally analysed: Estimation of nucleated cell counts was performed using reference gene primer amplification. TCRdb keeps only in-frame clones here, not all; method: immunoSEQ multiplex PCR. Clone size and V and J calls were adopted from that table, with D and trimming inferred from the DNA. The sample lists more than 200,000 clones, almost 90% occurring once. The sample comes from a study of blood T cell repertoires in COVID-19. Across the whole study: Some COVID-19 samples were acute and others convalescent; all came from the United States, Italy and Spain. Nucleic acid was either cDNA or gDNA, and it came from T cells, B-cell-depleted T cells, or PBMCs.

The CDR3 contains 15 residues. V gave up 4 bases and J gave up 9 bases; unmatched junction bases: 5. Per the germline V gene, CDR1 is SGHVS and CDR2 is FQNEAQ. The specimen sequenced was peripheral blood. The rearrangement joins TRBV7-8 to TRBJ2-1; 14 bases are shared with TRBD2. This clonotype originated in a woman in her sixties or seventies with acute or convalescent COVID-19. The CDR3 loop reads CASSSTSGGASEQFF. For the CDR3, the DNA is TGTGCCAGCAGCTCGACTAGCGGGGGGGCAAGTGAGCAGTTCTTC.